The T cell receptor (beta chain) described here comes from a study of tumor-infiltrating lymphocytes in localized non-small cell lung cancer. Study summary: Patients included smokers and never-smokers with various histologies, some sampled after neoadjuvant chemotherapy. Each patient gave resected tumor and non-adjacent uninvolved lung tissue.

Study-level findings and limits: Tumors had more T cell infiltration than uninvolved lung, per TCRbeta sequencing and CD3 counts. Each assay used a separate piece of the same tissue.

This clone has just one count. Antigen: not known. The method was immunoSEQ multiplex PCR; TCRdb's version includes in-frame clones alone and lacks a portion of them. Of 5,800 or so clones listed, roughly 70% were seen once; the top ten hold 11% to 15%. V was pared by 8 bases and J by 3 bases, with 8 bases between. This CDR3 is 11 amino acids long. Germline V gene data show CDR1 as SNHLY and CDR2 as FYNNEI. The sequence was obtained from a human donor with non-small cell lung cancer. The source material was uninvolved lung tissue not adjacent to the tumor. The chain carries TRBV2 and TRBJ2-7; the D is unclear. For the CDR3, the DNA is TGTGCCAGCGGCAGAGACTACGAGCAGTACTTC. Translation gives CASGRDYEQYF.